The present T cell receptor (beta chain) was sequenced within a study of T cells in localized non-small cell lung cancer. Study observations and caveats: The tumor had only one region sequenced, so heterogeneity remains possible. Longer overall survival was associated with a higher density of T cells in the blood. Among the tissues sampled, uninvolved adjacent lung had the highest T cell clonality, above tumor. A median approximately 60 of the top 100 tumor clones appeared in adjacent lung.

Germline CDR1 is GTSNPN and CDR2 is SVGIG (reference sequence). Trimming shortened V by 2 bases and J by 9 bases, and 10 bases separated the two germline ends. The CDR3 totals 11 residues. The data were produced by immunoSEQ multiplex PCR, yet TCRdb's version contains in-frame clones alone and is incomplete. The sample includes approximately 28,000 clones, more than 85% of them seen just once. In regard to this clone: Antigen specificity is unknown.

This chain connects TRBV30 to TRBJ1-1; tentative D call: TRBD1 (5 bases). The sequence was obtained from a female donor at least 60 years old with stage I lung adenocarcinoma. The sequences come from peripheral blood, collected before any cancer treatment. The CDR3 DNA follows: TGTGCCTGGAGTACAAGGGGAAAAGCTTTCTTT. Translated: CAWSTRGKAFF.